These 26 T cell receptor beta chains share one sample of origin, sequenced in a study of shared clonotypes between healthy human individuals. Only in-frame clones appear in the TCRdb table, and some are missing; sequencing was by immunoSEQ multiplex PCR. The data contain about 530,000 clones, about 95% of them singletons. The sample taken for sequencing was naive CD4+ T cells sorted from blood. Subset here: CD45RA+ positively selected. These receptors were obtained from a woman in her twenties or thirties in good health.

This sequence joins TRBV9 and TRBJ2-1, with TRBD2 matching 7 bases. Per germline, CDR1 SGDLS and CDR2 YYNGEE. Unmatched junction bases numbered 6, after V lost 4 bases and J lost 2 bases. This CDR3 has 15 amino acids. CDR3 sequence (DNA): TGTGCCAGCAGCCCCCGGGGGGAACCCTACAATGAGCAGTTCTTC. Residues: CASSPRGEPYNEQFF.

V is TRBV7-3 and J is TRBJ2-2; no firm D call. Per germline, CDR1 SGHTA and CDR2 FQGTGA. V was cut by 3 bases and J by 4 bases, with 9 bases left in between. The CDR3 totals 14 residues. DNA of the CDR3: TGTGCCAGCAGCTTTGGTCCATCCACCGGGGAGCTGTTTTTT. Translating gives CASSFGPSTGELFF.

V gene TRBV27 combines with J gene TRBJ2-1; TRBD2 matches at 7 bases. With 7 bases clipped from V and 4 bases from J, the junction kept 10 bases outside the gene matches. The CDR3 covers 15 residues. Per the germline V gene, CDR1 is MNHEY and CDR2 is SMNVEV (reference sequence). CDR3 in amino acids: CASTRAGSVYNEQFF. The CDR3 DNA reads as TGTGCCAGCACCCGAGCGGGATCCGTTTACAATGAGCAGTTCTTC.

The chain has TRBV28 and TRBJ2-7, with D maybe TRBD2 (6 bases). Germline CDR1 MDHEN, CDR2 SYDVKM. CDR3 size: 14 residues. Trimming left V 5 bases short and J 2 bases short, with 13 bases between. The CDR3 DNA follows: TGTGCCAGCAGTCCAAGGCGGGGCCCCTACGAGCAGTACTTC. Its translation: CASSPRRGPYEQYF.

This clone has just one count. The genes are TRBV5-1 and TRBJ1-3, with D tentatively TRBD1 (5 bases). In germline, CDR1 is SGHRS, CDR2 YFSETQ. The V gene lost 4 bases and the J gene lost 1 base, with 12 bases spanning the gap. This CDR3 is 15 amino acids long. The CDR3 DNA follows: TGCGCCAGCAGCACGGACGCAGGGTCTGGAAACACCATATATTTT. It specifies CASSTDAGSGNTIYF. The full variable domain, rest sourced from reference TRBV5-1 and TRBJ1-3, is KAGVTQTPRYLIKTRGQQVTLSCSPISGHRSVSWYQQTPGQGLQFLFEYFSETQRNKGNFPGRFSGRQFSNSRSEMNVSTLELGDSALYLCASSTDAGSGNTIYFGEGSWLTVV.

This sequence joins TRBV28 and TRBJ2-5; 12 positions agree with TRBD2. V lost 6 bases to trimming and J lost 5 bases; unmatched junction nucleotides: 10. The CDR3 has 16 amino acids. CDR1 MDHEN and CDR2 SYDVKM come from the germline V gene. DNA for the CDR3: TGTGCCAGCAGCCCCCTAGCGGGAGGGCCTGGTGAGACCCAGTACTTC. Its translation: CASSPLAGGPGETQYF. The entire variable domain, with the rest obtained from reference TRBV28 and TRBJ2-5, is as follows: DVKVTQSSRYLVKRTGEKVFLECVQDMDHENMFWYRQDPGLGLRLIYFSYDVKMKEKGDIPEGYSVSREKKERFSLILESASTNQTSMYLCASSPLAGGPGETQYFGPGTRLLVL.

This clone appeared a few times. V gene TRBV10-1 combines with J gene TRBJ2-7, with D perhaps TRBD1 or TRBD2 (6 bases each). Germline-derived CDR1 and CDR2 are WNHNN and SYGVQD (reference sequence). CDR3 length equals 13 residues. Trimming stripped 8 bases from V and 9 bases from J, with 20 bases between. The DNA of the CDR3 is TGCGCCAGCGGGGAGGAAGCAGGGGCGGCGCAGTACTTC. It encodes CASGEEAGAAQYF.

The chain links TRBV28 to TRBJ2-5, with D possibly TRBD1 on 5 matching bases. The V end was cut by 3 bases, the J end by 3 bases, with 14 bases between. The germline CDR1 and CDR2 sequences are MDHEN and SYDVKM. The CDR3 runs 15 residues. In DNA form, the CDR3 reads TGTGCCAGCAGTTTCCAATTGGGCAGGGAAGAGACCCAGTACTTC. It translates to CASSFQLGREETQYF.

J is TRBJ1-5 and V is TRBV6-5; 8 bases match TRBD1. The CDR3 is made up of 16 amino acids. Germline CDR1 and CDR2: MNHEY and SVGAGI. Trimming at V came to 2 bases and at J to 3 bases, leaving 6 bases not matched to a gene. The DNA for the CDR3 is TGTGCCAGCAGTTACCCCGACAGGGGAAACAATCAGCCCCAGCATTTT. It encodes CASSYPDRGNNQPQHF.

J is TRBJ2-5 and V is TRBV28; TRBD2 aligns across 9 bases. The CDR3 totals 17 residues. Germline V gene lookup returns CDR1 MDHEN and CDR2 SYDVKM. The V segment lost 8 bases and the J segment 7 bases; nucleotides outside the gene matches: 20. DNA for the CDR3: TGTGCCAGCGTCTCATCCTCGGGACTAGCTGGCGGTGGGACCCAGTACTTC. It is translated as CASVSSSGLAGGGTQYF.

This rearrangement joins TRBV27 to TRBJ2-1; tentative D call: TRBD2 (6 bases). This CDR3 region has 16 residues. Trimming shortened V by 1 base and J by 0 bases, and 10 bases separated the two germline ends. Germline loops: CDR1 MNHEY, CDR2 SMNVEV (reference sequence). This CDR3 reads CASSLLRGGSYNEQFF. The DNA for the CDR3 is TGTGCCAGCAGTTTATTGCGGGGAGGCTCCTACAATGAGCAGTTCTTC.

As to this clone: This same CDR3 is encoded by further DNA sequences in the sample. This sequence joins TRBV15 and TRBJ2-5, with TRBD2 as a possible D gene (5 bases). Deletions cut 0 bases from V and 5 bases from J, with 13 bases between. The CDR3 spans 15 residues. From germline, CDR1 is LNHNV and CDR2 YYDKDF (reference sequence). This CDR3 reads CATSRDLSGGETQYF. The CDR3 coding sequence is TGTGCCACCAGCAGAGATCTCTCTGGCGGGGAGACCCAGTACTTC. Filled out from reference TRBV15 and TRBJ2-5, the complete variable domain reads DAMVIQNPRYQVTQFGKPVTLSCSQTLNHNVMYWYQQKSSQAPKLLFHYYDKDFNNEADTPDNFQSRRPNTSFCFLDIRSPGLGDTAMYLCATSRDLSGGETQYFGPGTRLLVL.

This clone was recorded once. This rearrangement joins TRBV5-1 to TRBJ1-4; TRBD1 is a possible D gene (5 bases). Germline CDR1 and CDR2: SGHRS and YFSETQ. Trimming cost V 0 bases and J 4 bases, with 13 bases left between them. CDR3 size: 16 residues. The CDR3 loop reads CASSLVVGQSNEKLFF. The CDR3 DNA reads TGCGCCAGCAGCTTGGTTGTAGGACAAAGTAATGAAAAACTGTTTTTT. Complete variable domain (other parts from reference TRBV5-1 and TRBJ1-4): KAGVTQTPRYLIKTRGQQVTLSCSPISGHRSVSWYQQTPGQGLQFLFEYFSETQRNKGNFPGRFSGRQFSNSRSEMNVSTLELGDSALYLCASSLVVGQSNEKLFFGSGTQLSVL.

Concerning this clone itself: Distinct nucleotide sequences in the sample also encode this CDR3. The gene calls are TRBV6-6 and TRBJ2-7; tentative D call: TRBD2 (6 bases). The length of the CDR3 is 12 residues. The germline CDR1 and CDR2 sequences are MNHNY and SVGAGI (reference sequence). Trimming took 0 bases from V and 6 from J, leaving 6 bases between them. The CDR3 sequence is CASSYSGGEQYF. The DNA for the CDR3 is TGTGCCAGCAGTTACTCGGGAGGCGAGCAGTACTTC.

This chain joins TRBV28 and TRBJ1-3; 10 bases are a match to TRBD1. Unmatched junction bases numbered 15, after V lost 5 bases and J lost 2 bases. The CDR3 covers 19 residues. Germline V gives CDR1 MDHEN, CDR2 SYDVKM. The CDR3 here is CASSTRGQGVLSAGNTIYF. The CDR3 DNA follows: TGTGCCAGCAGTACCCGAGGACAGGGGGTCCTATCTGCTGGAAACACCATATATTTT.

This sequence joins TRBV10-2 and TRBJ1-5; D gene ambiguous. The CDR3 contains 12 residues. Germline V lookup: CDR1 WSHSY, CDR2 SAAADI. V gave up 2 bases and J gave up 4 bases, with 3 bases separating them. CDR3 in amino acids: CASSEENQPQHF. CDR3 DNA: TGCGCCAGCAGTGAGGAGAATCAGCCCCAGCATTTT.

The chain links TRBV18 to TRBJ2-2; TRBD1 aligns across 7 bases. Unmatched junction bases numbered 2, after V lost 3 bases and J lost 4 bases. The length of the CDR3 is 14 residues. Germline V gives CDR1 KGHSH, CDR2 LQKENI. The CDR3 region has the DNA TGTGCCAGCTCACCTCGGGACAGCACCGGGGAGCTGTTTTTT. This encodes CASSPRDSTGELFF.

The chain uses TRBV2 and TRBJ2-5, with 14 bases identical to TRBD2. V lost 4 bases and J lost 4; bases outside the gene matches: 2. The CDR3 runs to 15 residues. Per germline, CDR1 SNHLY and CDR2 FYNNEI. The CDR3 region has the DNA TGTGCCAGCAGTGGTGGGACTAGCGGGAGAGAGACCCAGTACTTC. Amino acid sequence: CASSGGTSGRETQYF.

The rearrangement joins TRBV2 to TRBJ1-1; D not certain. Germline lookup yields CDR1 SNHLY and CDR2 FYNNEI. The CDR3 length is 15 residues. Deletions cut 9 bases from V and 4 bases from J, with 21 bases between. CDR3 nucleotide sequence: TGTGCCAGTAGACGAAATCTAGGGTCGGGCACTGAAGCTTTCTTT. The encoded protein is CASRRNLGSGTEAFF.

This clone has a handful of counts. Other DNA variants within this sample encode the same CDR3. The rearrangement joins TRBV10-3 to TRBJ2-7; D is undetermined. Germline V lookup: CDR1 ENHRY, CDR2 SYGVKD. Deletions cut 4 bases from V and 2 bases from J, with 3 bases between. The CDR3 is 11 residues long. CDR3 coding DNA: TGTGCCATCAGTGGAACCTACGAGCAGTACTTC. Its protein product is CAISGTYEQYF.

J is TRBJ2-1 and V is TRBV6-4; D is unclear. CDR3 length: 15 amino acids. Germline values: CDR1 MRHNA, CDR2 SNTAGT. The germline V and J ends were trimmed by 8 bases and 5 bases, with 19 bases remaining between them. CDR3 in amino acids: CASPDGSDGHNEQFF. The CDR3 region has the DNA TGTGCCAGCCCTGACGGGTCTGACGGACACAATGAGCAGTTCTTC.

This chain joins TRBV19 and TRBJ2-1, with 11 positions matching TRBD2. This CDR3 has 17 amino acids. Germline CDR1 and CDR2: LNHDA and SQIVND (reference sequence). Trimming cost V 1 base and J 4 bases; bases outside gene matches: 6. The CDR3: CASSIGLTSGSYNEQFF. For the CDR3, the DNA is TGTGCCAGTAGTATAGGCCTAACTAGCGGGAGTTACAATGAGCAGTTCTTC.

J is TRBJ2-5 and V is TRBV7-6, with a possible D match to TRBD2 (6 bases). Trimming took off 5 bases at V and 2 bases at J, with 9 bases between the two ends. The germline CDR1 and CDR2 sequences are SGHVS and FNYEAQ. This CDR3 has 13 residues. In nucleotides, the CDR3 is TGTGCCAGCAGCACACTAGCTCAAGAGACCCAGTACTTC. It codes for CASSTLAQETQYF.

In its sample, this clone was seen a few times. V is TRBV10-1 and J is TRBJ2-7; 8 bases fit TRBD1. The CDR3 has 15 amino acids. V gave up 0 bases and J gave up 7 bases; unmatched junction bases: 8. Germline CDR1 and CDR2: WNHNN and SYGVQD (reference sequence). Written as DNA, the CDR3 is TGCGCCAGCAGTGAGTCGGGCAGGGGGCCGGAGGAGCAGTACTTC. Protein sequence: CASSESGRGPEEQYF.

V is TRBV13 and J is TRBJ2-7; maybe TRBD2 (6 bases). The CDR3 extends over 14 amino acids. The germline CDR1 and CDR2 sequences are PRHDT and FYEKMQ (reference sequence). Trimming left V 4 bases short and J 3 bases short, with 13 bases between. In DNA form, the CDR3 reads TGTGCCAGCAGCTCCCGCGGACTATTCTACGAGCAGTACTTC. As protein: CASSSRGLFYEQYF. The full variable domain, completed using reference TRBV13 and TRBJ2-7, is AAGVIQSPRHLIKEKRETATLKCYPIPRHDTVYWYQQGPGQDPQFLISFYEKMQSDKGSIPDRFSAQQFSDYHSELNMSSLELGDSALYFCASSSRGLFYEQYFGPGTRLTVT.

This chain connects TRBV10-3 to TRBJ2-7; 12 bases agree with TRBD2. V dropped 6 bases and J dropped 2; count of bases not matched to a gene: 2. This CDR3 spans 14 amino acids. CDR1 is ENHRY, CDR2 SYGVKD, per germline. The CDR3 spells CAIRGLAGPYEQYF. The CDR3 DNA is TGTGCCATCAGGGGACTAGCGGGTCCCTACGAGCAGTACTTC.